This T cell receptor (beta chain) was captured by sequencing in a study of blood T cell repertoires in COVID-19. This clone appeared once. Only in-frame clones appear in the TCRdb table, and some are missing; sequencing was by immunoSEQ multiplex PCR. The sample lists approximately 230,000 clones, roughly four fifths occurring once. Trimming at V came to 3 bases and at J to 1 base, leaving 12 bases not matched to a gene. Germline CDR1 KGHSH, CDR2 LQKENI. The CDR3 totals 19 residues. The specimen sequenced was peripheral blood. This clonotype originated in a man older than 75 with acute or convalescent COVID-19. This rearrangement joins TRBV18 to TRBJ2-1; TRBD2 matches at 10 bases. CDR3 residues: CASSPNYSGGRPSYNEQFF. CDR3 coding DNA: TGTGCCAGCTCACCTAACTATAGCGGGGGGCGGCCATCCTACAATGAGCAGTTCTTC.